Listed below are T cell receptor beta chains from one sample, sequenced in a study of T cell responses to AZD1222 COVID-19 vaccine. TCRdb's copy holds only in-frame clones and misses some; the assay was immunoSEQ multiplex PCR. The sample holds some 140,000 clones, under 95% seen once. The sequencing here drew on peripheral blood, taken on day 0 of AZD1222 vaccination. All receptors derive from an adult in good health. CDR3s include the opening cysteine and the closing phenylalanine or tryptophan. A D gene is named only where the DNA matches it firmly. Only part of the rows carry a size: once, few, many, or a class if the clone is expanded.

J: TRBJ2-5; size: -; D: -; V: TRBV11-1; CDR3: CASSLVQGETQYF; DNA: TGTGCCAGCAGCTTAGTTCAGGGAGAGACCCAGTACTTC
J: TRBJ2-3; size: -; D: TRBD2; V: TRBV9; CDR3: CASSVDLAGGLDTQYF; DNA: TGTGCCAGCAGCGTAGATCTAGCGGGGGGTCTTGATACGCAGTATTTT
J: TRBJ1-1; size: -; D: TRBD1; V: TRBV5-1; CDR3: CASSLATGGNQEAFF; DNA: TGCGCCAGCAGCTTGGCGACAGGGGGGAACCAAGAAGCTTTCTTT
J: TRBJ2-5; size: -; D: -; V: TRBV12-5; CDR3: CASGLPKDWEETQYF; DNA: TGTGCTAGTGGTTTGCCGAAGGACTGGGAAGAGACCCAGTACTTC
J: TRBJ1-2; size: -; D: -; V: TRBV4-1; CDR3: CASSQVRGSGYGYTF; DNA: TGCGCCAGCAGCCAAGTAAGGGGGTCTGGCTATGGCTACACCTTC
J: TRBJ2-1; size: -; D: TRBD1; V: TRBV4-2; CDR3: CASGDSRRGEQFF; DNA: TGTGCCAGCGGGGACAGCCGGAGAGGTGAGCAGTTCTTC
J: TRBJ1-5; size: once; D: -; V: TRBV7-2; CDR3: CASSFTPGSNQPQHF; DNA: TGTGCCAGCAGCTTTACTCCGGGTAGCAATCAGCCCCAGCATTTT
J: TRBJ2-1; size: -; D: TRBD2; V: TRBV7-2; CDR3: CASSLASGGINEQFF; DNA: TGTGCCAGCAGCTTAGCGAGCGGGGGTATTAATGAGCAGTTCTTC
J: TRBJ1-2; size: -; D: -; V: TRBV11-2; CDR3: CASSFEGDGYTF; DNA: TGTGCCAGCAGCTTTGAGGGAGATGGCTACACCTTC
J: TRBJ1-6; size: -; D: -; V: TRBV27; CDR3: CASSFDSYNSPLHF; DNA: TGTGCCAGCAGTTTCGACTCCTATAATTCACCCCTCCACTTT
J: TRBJ1-3; size: -; D: TRBD1; V: TRBV5-4; CDR3: CASSRQGAGNTIYF; DNA: TGTGCCAGCAGCAGACAGGGAGCTGGAAACACCATATATTTT
J: TRBJ2-3; size: -; D: -; V: TRBV25-1; CDR3: CASNGLSPRDTQYF; DNA: TGTGCCAGCAACGGACTAAGCCCGAGAGATACGCAGTATTTT
J: TRBJ2-4; size: -; D: TRBD1; V: TRBV5-4; CDR3: CASSSGTGRDIQYF; DNA: TGTGCCAGCAGCTCCGGGACAGGGAGAGACATTCAGTACTTC
J: TRBJ2-7; size: -; D: -; V: TRBV19; CDR3: CASSIALGAHYEQYF; DNA: TGTGCCAGTAGTATAGCTTTAGGGGCACACTACGAGCAGTACTTC
J: TRBJ2-3; size: -; D: -; V: TRBV7-2; CDR3: CASSPAEGYTQYF; DNA: TGTGCCAGCAGCCCAGCGGAGGGGTATACGCAGTATTTT
J: TRBJ1-3; size: -; D: -; V: TRBV18; CDR3: CASSPGEGIGNTIYF; DNA: TGTGCCAGCTCACCAGGAGAGGGGATCGGAAACACCATATATTTT
J: TRBJ2-2; size: -; D: -; V: TRBV2; CDR3: CASSFENTGELFF; DNA: TGTGCCAGCAGTTTTGAGAATACCGGGGAGCTGTTTTTT
J: TRBJ1-5; size: -; D: -; V: TRBV4-2; CDR3: CASSAKEGGRADQPQHF; DNA: TGTGCCAGCAGCGCAAAGGAGGGGGGAAGGGCCGATCAGCCCCAGCATTTT
J: TRBJ1-6; size: -; D: -; V: TRBV4-1; CDR3: CASSQAGLNSPLHF; DNA: TGCGCCAGCAGCCAAGCGGGGCTAAATTCACCCCTCCACTTT
J: TRBJ1-5; size: -; D: -; V: TRBV2; CDR3: CASSVWGNQPQHF; DNA: TGTGCCAGCAGTGTCTGGGGGAATCAGCCCCAGCATTTT
J: TRBJ1-1; size: -; D: TRBD1; V: TRBV27; CDR3: CASSRPGGEEAFF; DNA: TGTGCCAGCAGTCGTCCAGGGGGCGAAGAAGCTTTCTTT
J: TRBJ1-3; size: -; D: -; V: TRBV4-1; CDR3: CASSQYHLTYENTIYF; DNA: TGCGCCAGCAGCCAGTACCACCTTACTTATGAAAACACCATATATTTT
J: TRBJ2-7; size: -; D: TRBD2; V: TRBV6-1; CDR3: CASSASSGGGVYEQYF; DNA: TGTGCCAGCAGTGCGTCTAGCGGGGGGGGTGTCTACGAGCAGTACTTC
J: TRBJ2-7; size: -; D: -; V: TRBV6-2/TRBV6-3; CDR3: CASSYDGPRDF; DNA: TGTGCCAGCAGTTACGACGGACCTAGGGACTTC
J: TRBJ1-2; size: -; D: TRBD1; V: TRBV11-2; CDR3: CASSPGAGTGIQYGYTF; DNA: TGTGCCAGCAGCCCCGGGGCCGGGACAGGGATTCAGTATGGCTACACCTTC
J: TRBJ1-2; size: -; D: TRBD1; V: TRBV19; CDR3: CASSIDRQGGGYTF; DNA: TGTGCCAGTAGTATAGATCGACAGGGTGGCGGCTACACCTTC
J: TRBJ2-3; size: few; D: TRBD1; V: TRBV5-4; CDR3: CASSPGTGDVDTQYF; DNA: TGTGCCAGCAGCCCCGGGACAGGGGATGTGGATACGCAGTATTTT
J: TRBJ1-6; size: -; D: -; V: TRBV7-6; CDR3: CASSLALTGIGSPLHF; DNA: TGTGCCAGCAGCTTAGCGCTCACAGGGATCGGTTCACCCCTCCACTTT